Shown below are 20 T cell receptor beta chains from a single sample sequenced in a study of vaccination effects on CD4 cells after COVID-19. Cultured cells yielded isolated CD4+ T cells after around 9 days. Repertoires were generated with immunoSEQ multiplex PCR, while TCRdb's copy carries only in-frame clones and drops some. The data contain roughly 68,000 clones, 70% to 85% of them singletons. No antigen has been identified for these receptors. The sequencing used CD4+ T cells from PBMCs cultured without peptide, collected before COVID-19 vaccination. The receptors shown here come from a human donor who had a prior SARS-CoV-2 infection.

The gene calls are TRBV11-2 and TRBJ2-2, with 13 bases aligning to TRBD2. Trimming cost V 7 bases and J 2 bases; bases outside gene matches: 10. Germline CDR1 and CDR2: SGHAT and FQNNGV. The CDR3 is made up of 18 amino acids. The CDR3 sequence is CASIPTSGRAENTGELFF. The CDR3 nucleotides read TGTGCCAGCATCCCCACTAGCGGGAGGGCCGAAAACACCGGGGAGCTGTTTTTT.

The chain combines TRBV3-1 (or the pseudogene TRBV3-2) with TRBJ2-1; 7 bases agree with TRBD1. The germline V gene encodes CDR1 LGHDT and CDR2 YNNKEL (reference sequence). J lost 5 bases, V lost 1 base, and 5 bases had no gene match. This CDR3 region has 15 residues. DNA for the CDR3: TGTGCCAGCAGCCAAGGGTTGACAGGGAACAATGAGCAGTTCTTC. Residues: CASSQGLTGNNEQFF.

The chain carries TRBV6-5 and TRBJ2-7; possibly TRBD2 for D (7 bases). The length of the CDR3 is 16 residues. Germline assignment: CDR1 MNHEY and CDR2 SVGAGI. Trimming cost V 0 bases and J 1 base, with 13 bases left between them. CDR3 loop: CASSYSGGAGSYEQYF. CDR3 nucleotides: TGTGCCAGCAGTTACTCTGGGGGGGCTGGTTCCTACGAGCAGTACTTC.

The chain carries TRBV2 and TRBJ2-2, with no clear D. The CDR3 has 11 residues. CDR1 is SNHLY and CDR2 is FYNNEI in the germline V gene. Trimming removed 5 bases from V and 8 bases from J, with 6 bases in between. The CDR3 reads CASSFEGELFF. The CDR3 coding sequence is TGTGCCAGCAGTTTTGAGGGGGAGCTGTTTTTT.

The chain recombines TRBV2 with TRBJ2-2; the D is unclear. The CDR3 extends over 14 amino acids. Germline V lookup: CDR1 SNHLY, CDR2 FYNNEI. Trimming took off 8 bases at V and 2 bases at J, with 12 bases between the two ends. CDR3 residues: CASGLSDNTGELFF. For the CDR3, the DNA is TGTGCCAGCGGGCTCTCGGATAACACCGGGGAGCTGTTTTTT.

The chain carries TRBV20-1 and TRBJ1-5, with unresolved D. This CDR3 is 13 amino acids long. V lost 3 bases to trimming and J lost 0 bases, with 6 bases between them. CDR1 is DFQATT, CDR2 SNEGSKA, per germline (reference sequence). CDR3 loop: CSASSDSNQPQHF. The CDR3 DNA reads as TGCAGTGCTAGTTCCGATAGCAATCAGCCCCAGCATTTT.

The chain recombines TRBV9 with TRBJ1-3, with D perhaps matching TRBD1 (6 bases). Trimming stripped 0 bases from V and 4 bases from J, with 11 bases between. Germline V gives CDR1 SGDLS, CDR2 YYNGEE. CDR3 length: 15 residues. CDR3 DNA: TGTGCCAGCAGCGTAGGTTCAGGGGTAGGAAACACCATATATTTT. Its protein product is CASSVGSGVGNTIYF.

A single count supports this clone. This chain connects TRBV7-3 to TRBJ1-1; D might be TRBD1 (5 bases). The CDR3 covers 14 residues. The germline V and J ends were trimmed by 5 bases and 6 bases, with 16 bases remaining between them. The germline V gene encodes CDR1 SGHTA and CDR2 FQGTGA. The CDR3 region has the DNA TGTGCCAGCAGCCCACGGGGGGACGCGCCTGAAGCTTTCTTT. It yields the protein CASSPRGDAPEAFF.

The rearrangement uses TRBV3-1 (or the pseudogene TRBV3-2) and TRBJ1-1, with TRBD1 matching 7 bases. The length of the CDR3 is 15 residues. V lost 6 bases to trimming and J lost 2 bases; unmatched junction nucleotides: 9. Germline CDR1 reads LGHDT; CDR2 reads YNNKEL (reference sequence). The CDR3 protein is CASSLRTGGNTEAFF. CDR3 nucleotides: TGTGCCAGCAGTCTACGGACAGGCGGCAACACTGAAGCTTTCTTT.

The rearrangement uses TRBV10-3 and TRBJ2-2; 7 bases map to TRBD1. The CDR3 totals 14 residues. J was trimmed by 5 bases and V by 9 bases; bases with no gene match: 9. The germline V gene has CDR1 ENHRY and CDR2 SYGVKD. The CDR3 loop reads CAISEDRLTGELFF. DNA of the CDR3: TGTGCCATAAGCGAGGACAGGCTGACCGGGGAGCTGTTTTTT.

This chain links TRBV7-2 with TRBJ2-3; D gene unclear. Germline lookup yields CDR1 SGHTA and CDR2 FQGNSA. This CDR3 is 15 amino acids long. Trimming cost V 1 base and J 4 bases, with 12 bases left between them. CDR3: CASSLGARWADTQYF. For the CDR3, the DNA is TGTGCCAGCAGCTTAGGGGCGCGCTGGGCAGATACGCAGTATTTT.

J is TRBJ1-2 and V is TRBV9; D call uncertain. V was trimmed by 0 bases and J by 5 bases, leaving 8 bases between them. CDR1 and CDR2 (germline): SGDLS, YYNGEE. The length of the CDR3 is 13 residues. The CDR3 reads CASSVEVGYGYTF. In nucleotides, the CDR3 is TGTGCCAGCAGCGTAGAAGTGGGGTATGGCTACACCTTC.

A few counts support this clone. This CDR3 is CAWRSYGTEAFF. CDR3 nucleotides: TGTGCCTGGAGATCCTATGGCACTGAAGCTTTCTTT. The V call is TRBV30, the J call TRBJ1-1, with D unclear. Looked up from germline, CDR1 is GTSNPN and CDR2 is SVGIG (reference sequence). The CDR3 is made up of 12 amino acids. V was shortened by 3 bases and J by 4 bases, with 9 bases between the two germline ends.

The J gene is TRBJ2-1, the V gene TRBV10-3; TRBD2 is a possible D gene (6 bases). This CDR3 comprises 17 residues. Germline loops: CDR1 ENHRY, CDR2 SYGVKD. The germline V and J ends were trimmed by 3 bases and 5 bases, with 20 bases remaining between them. The CDR3 loop is CAISEGRGLGLNNEQFF. CDR3 nucleotides: TGTGCCATCAGTGAAGGTCGGGGACTCGGCCTGAACAATGAGCAGTTCTTC.

On this clone itself: An end of the junction differs from the germline gene, which may be a read error. The rearrangement uses TRBV7-2 and TRBJ2-2, with TRBD2 matching over 9 bases. CDR3 length: 16 residues. Germline assignment: CDR1 SGHTA and CDR2 FQGNSA. The CDR3 spells CASSIASGANTGELFF. The CDR3 region has the DNA TGTGCCAGCAGCATAGCTAGCGGGGCGAACACCGGGGAGCTGTTTTTT. Based on the CDR3 plus reference TRBV7-2 and TRBJ2-2, the full variable domain is GAGVSQSPSNKVTEKGKDVELRCDPISGHTALYWYRQSLGQGLEFLIYFQGNSAPDKSGLPSDRFSAERTGGSVSTLTIQRTQQEDSAVYLCASSIASGANTGELFFGEGSRLTVL.

The chain employs TRBV7-8 and TRBJ2-7; 7 nucleotides match TRBD2. V was clipped by 1 base and J by 3 bases; unmatched bases: 9. Germline assignment: CDR1 SGHVS and CDR2 FQNEAQ. This CDR3 is 16 amino acids long. The CDR3 reads CASSLVGGSTRYEQYF. The DNA for the CDR3 is TGTGCCAGCAGCTTAGTAGGCGGGAGTACTCGCTACGAGCAGTACTTC.

The chain employs TRBV5-1 and TRBJ2-2; D is unclear. This CDR3 comprises 15 residues. Trimming stripped 1 base from V and 5 bases from J, with 12 bases between. Looked up from germline, CDR1 is SGHRS and CDR2 is YFSETQ. CDR3: CASSLLGLGTGELFF. Written as DNA, the CDR3 is TGCGCCAGCAGCTTGTTAGGGTTGGGGACCGGGGAGCTGTTTTTT. Complete variable domain (other parts from reference TRBV5-1 and TRBJ2-2): KAGVTQTPRYLIKTRGQQVTLSCSPISGHRSVSWYQQTPGQGLQFLFEYFSETQRNKGNFPGRFSGRQFSNSRSEMNVSTLELGDSALYLCASSLLGLGTGELFFGEGSRLTVL.

About this clone itself: This sample includes further DNA sequences coding for the same CDR3. This rearrangement joins TRBV6-5 to TRBJ1-1, with TRBD1 matching over 7 bases. Germline CDR1 reads MNHEY; CDR2 reads SVGAGI. V gave up 6 bases and J gave up 5 bases; unmatched junction bases: 6. The CDR3 runs to 13 residues. The DNA for the CDR3 is TGTGCCAGCAGGAGGACAGGTCGGACTGAAGCTTTCTTT. This translates into CASRRTGRTEAFF.

The CDR3 nucleotides are TGTGCCAGCAGCCCGCGGGACAGGCGAACTGGCTACACCTTC. This codes for CASSPRDRRTGYTF. J is TRBJ1-2 and V is TRBV3-1 (or the pseudogene TRBV3-2), with TRBD1 identical over 8 bases. This CDR3 comprises 14 residues. CDR1 LGHDT and CDR2 YNNKEL come from the germline V gene (reference sequence). J lost 7 bases, V lost 4 bases, and 8 bases had no gene match.

The rearrangement joins TRBV30 to TRBJ1-6; 11 bases fit TRBD1. Germline CDR1 is GTSNPN and CDR2 is SVGIG (reference sequence). CDR3 size: 17 residues. Unmatched junction bases numbered 11, after V lost 1 base and J lost 9 bases. The CDR3 protein is CAWSAWDRGGFGSPLHF. The DNA of the CDR3 is TGTGCCTGGAGTGCCTGGGACAGGGGGGGATTTGGTTCACCCCTCCACTTT.